These T cell receptor beta chains were read from a single sample in a study of OX40 agonist ivuxolimab in advanced cancers. Sequenced by immunoSEQ multiplex PCR; TCRdb stores in-frame clones only, minus some. The sample has some 17,000 clones, about 83% seen once. Source: CD4+ or CD8+ T cells sorted from blood, taken in a trial of the OX40 agonist ivuxolimab. The receptors were sampled from an adult with an advanced solid tumor such as melanoma, head and neck, liver or kidney cancer. The CDR3 runs from the conserved cysteine through the conserved F or W. The order of the fields is V gene, clone size, CDR3 protein. A row's size may be missing; if present it is once, few, many or a size class.

TRBV19 | once | CVSKREADSSYEQYF
TRBV30 | few | CAWRKGPNTEAFF
TRBV5-8 | . | CASSLASFGDQPQHF
TRBV28 | . | CATWLESGNTEAFF
TRBV6-4 | once | CASSATGGGTEAFF
TRBV7-9 | . | CASSVTTVGAGYGYTF
TRBV11-3 | . | CASSTGGGNTIYF
TRBV5-1 | few | CASSDTGSTNEKLFF
TRBV7-2 | . | CASSSPYSGTSGKNEQFF
TRBV5-3 | . | CARSLRDRGTGELFF
TRBV28 | few | CASSPRDGFNQPQHF
TRBV2 | . | CASSGVRSSGNTIYF
TRBV7-9 | . | CASSPARAPEETQYF
TRBV29-1 | . | CSVVRGGEQYF
TRBV7-3 | . | CASSLSRPSEQFF
TRBV6-1 | . | CASSASTGILNEQFF
TRBV2 | . | CASSERGQGIGGYTF
TRBV18 | once | CASSPPLEGVTEAFF
TRBV29-1 | . | CSALRSNTEAFF
TRBV6-6 | few | CASSYQGSSPLHF
TRBV28 | . | CASSLLGSSGNTIYF
TRBV30 | . | CAWSLGTRTNEQFF
TRBV5-1 | . | CASSFEGGNEQFF
TRBV5-1 | . | CASSLGGTKYEQYF